The TCR beta chain described here comes from a study of blood T cell repertoires in COVID-19. The overall study: Whether acute or convalescent, the COVID-19 samples came from the United States, Italy and Spain. The analysed material was cDNA or gDNA that came from T cells, B-cell-depleted T cells, or PBMCs.

Original analysis: Quantification of nucleated cells was approximated via reference gene primer amplification. The repertoire was sequenced with immunoSEQ multiplex PCR; TCRdb's copy has only in-frame clones and lacks some. V, J and clone size reflect that table, while D and trimming were determined from the DNA. This table has more than 300,000 clones, 88% appearing once. The Seattle patients, enrolled during active infection, were followed longitudinally. Trimming at V came to 3 bases and at J to 3 bases, leaving 12 bases not matched to a gene. The CDR3 sequence is 17 residues long. Germline assignment: CDR1 KGHDR and CDR2 SFDVKD.

Sequences were obtained from peripheral blood. The V call is TRBV24-1, the J call TRBJ1-2, with 7 bases matching TRBD1. The TCR was taken from a woman aged 70 to 79 with COVID-19, enrolled during active disease. The CDR3 sequence is CATSDATKSGGHYGYTF. CDR3 coding DNA: TGTGCCACCAGTGATGCGACGAAGTCAGGGGGTCACTATGGCTACACCTTC.